This T cell receptor beta chain derives from a study of regulatory T cells in long-lasting Graves disease. This clonotype has a count of ten or more. The antigen is unknown. Germline V gene data show CDR1 as LGHDT and CDR2 as YNNKEL (reference sequence). V was pared by 4 bases and J by 4 bases, with 15 bases between. The CDR3 spans 15 residues. The TCR beta library used iRepertoire HTBI primers with Arm-PCR amplification of CDR3. In the authors' methods: Across the samples, identification revealed some 59 TRBV and about 15 TRBJ segments. In TCRdb, the multiplex PCR reads were re-called with MiXCR into one record per CDR3 protein. The V and J calls were not made by the authors but by TCRdb's processing. The sample has about 380,000 distinct CDR3 sequences, roughly a sixth seen once; the top ten hold about a fifth. The study, taken as a whole, reports: Newly diagnosed Graves' patients exceeded persistent ones in TCR diversity.

The sample's time point: newly diagnosed GD, antithyroid drugs for less than 3 months. There was RNA extracted from PBMCs, and the TCR library was made from it. The sequences come from peripheral blood mononuclear cells (PBMCs), collected at new diagnosis, from a patient treated with antithyroid drugs. The J gene is TRBJ2-3, the V gene TRBV3-1; a weak D match, TRBD2 (6 bases). This TCR derives from a female donor with Graves disease. The CDR3 nucleotides read TGTGCCAGCAGCCGCCGGGACTTCTGGGCAGATACGCAGTATTTT. Its translation: CASSRRDFWADTQYF.